The 27 T cell receptor beta chains reported below all come from one sample, sequenced in a study of a mutant IDH1 vaccine in newly diagnosed glioma. These receptors' antigens are unknown. Data came from immunoSEQ multiplex PCR; TCRdb stores just in-frame clones and leaves some out. Here the sample spans tens of thousands of clones, 79% being singletons. The time point here: week 5, during vaccination. One vaccine dose held 300 ug of mutant IDH1 20-mer peptide and came with topical imiquimod. The material sequenced was PBMCs, taken from a glioma patient whose treatment included an IDH1 peptide vaccine. These receptors all come from a man in his forties with glioma. Some clones in this sample may be carry-over from other donors' samples.

This clone was detected a few times. This rearrangement joins TRBV29-1 to TRBJ1-4; D is unresolved. CDR1 SQVTM and CDR2 ANQGSEA come from the germline V gene. Trimming shortened V by 4 bases and J by 5 bases, and 8 bases separated the two germline ends. This CDR3 is built from 12 residues. In DNA, the CDR3 is TGCAGCGTTGCCCAGAACAATGAAAAACTGTTTTTT. It yields the protein CSVAQNNEKLFF.

The chain employs TRBV10-3 and TRBJ2-7, with 8 bases aligning to TRBD2. CDR1 is ENHRY and CDR2 is SYGVKD in the germline V gene. The trim removed 10 bases at V and 5 bases at J, leaving 10 bases unmatched. The length of the CDR3 is 13 residues. CDR3 nucleotide sequence: TGTGCCACCCGACCGGGACTAGTAAACGAGCAGTACTTC. Protein product: CATRPGLVNEQYF.

J is TRBJ2-1 and V is TRBV10-3; 8 bases fit TRBD2. The length of the CDR3 is 16 residues. V shed 2 bases, J shed 6 bases, and the junction held 9 bases outside the gene matches. CDR1 and CDR2 from the germline V gene are ENHRY and SYGVKD. The CDR3 is CAISELERGPSNEQFF. In DNA form, the CDR3 reads TGTGCCATCAGTGAGCTGGAGCGGGGGCCCAGCAATGAGCAGTTCTTC.

Here the CDR3 DNA reads TGTGCCAGCAGTGAAGCGCAGGGTGGGGCCAACGTCCTGACTTTC. Its translation is CASSEAQGGANVLTF. The chain recombines TRBV6-1 with TRBJ2-6; D possibly corresponds to TRBD1 (5 bases). This CDR3 spans 15 amino acids. Germline V gives CDR1 MNHNS, CDR2 SASEGT. Trimming left V 0 bases short and J 3 bases short, with 6 bases between.

For the CDR3, the DNA is TGCGCCAGCAGCCAGGGATCTAGCTCCTACAATGAGCAGTTCTTC. Translating gives CASSQGSSSYNEQFF. V usage is TRBV5-1 and J usage is TRBJ2-1; D possibly corresponds to TRBD1 (5 bases). The CDR3 length is 15 residues. The germline CDR1 and CDR2 sequences are SGHRS and YFSETQ. Trimming took 4 bases from V and 0 from J, leaving 11 bases between them.

The rearrangement links TRBV1 to TRBJ1-5. TRBV1 counts as a pseudogene. The CDR3 covers 15 residues. CDR3 nucleotides: TGCACCAGCAGCCAAGAACGGGGGAGGCCCCAGCCCCAGCATTTT. Residues: CTSSQERGRPQPQHF.

For the CDR3, the DNA is TGTGCCTGGGCGGGACAGGGGGTTCGGACCTATAATTCACCCCTCCACTTT. This translates into CAWAGQGVRTYNSPLHF. The rearrangement joins TRBV30 to TRBJ1-6; 11 positions agree with TRBD1. V gave up 5 bases and J gave up 2 bases; unmatched junction bases: 8. This CDR3 is built from 17 residues. Germline lookup yields CDR1 GTSNPN and CDR2 SVGIG (reference sequence).

The chain links TRBV6-1 to TRBJ2-3; 9 bases align to TRBD1. The CDR3 has 17 amino acids. J gave up 0 bases and V 3 bases, and 7 bases lay outside the gene matches. From germline, CDR1 is MNHNS and CDR2 SASEGT. The chain's CDR3 is CASSEHRGRRSTDTQYF. The CDR3 DNA sequence: TGTGCCAGCAGTGAGCACAGGGGGCGACGAAGCACAGATACGCAGTATTTT.

The rearrangement uses TRBV11-2 and TRBJ2-6; D is unclear. V shed 3 bases and J shed 0 bases, with 3 bases lying between them. Germline-derived CDR1 and CDR2 are SGHAT and FQNNGV. The CDR3 loop spans 14 amino acids. CDR3 in DNA: TGTGCCAGCAGCTTCTCCTCTGGGGCCAACGTCCTGACTTTC. Its translation: CASSFSSGANVLTF.

The chain joins TRBV2 to TRBJ2-5; the D gene is possibly TRBD2 (7 bases). Trimming shortened V by 9 bases and J by 5 bases, and 16 bases separated the two germline ends. The CDR3 runs 13 residues. From germline, CDR1 is SNHLY and CDR2 FYNNEI. CDR3 DNA: TGTGCCAGTCAAGGGGGAGGGGGGGAGACCCAGTACTTC. This encodes CASQGGGGETQYF.

The table lists this clone with a few counts. The gene calls are TRBV2 and TRBJ2-7; 7 nucleotides line up with TRBD1. The germline V gene encodes CDR1 SNHLY and CDR2 FYNNEI. J lost 2 bases, V lost 9 bases, and 7 bases had no gene match. The CDR3 loop spans 13 amino acids. In DNA, the CDR3 is TGTGCCAGTACTGGACAGGCGACCTACGAGCAGTACTTC. Translating gives CASTGQATYEQYF.

The chain is built from TRBV15 and TRBJ1-2; D is unclear. V shed 0 bases and J shed 7 bases, with 9 bases lying between them. Germline-derived CDR1 and CDR2 are LNHNV and YYDKDF (reference sequence). The CDR3 runs to 13 residues. The CDR3 nucleotides read TGTGCCACCAGCAGAGATCACCAAGTTGGCTACACCTTC. Amino acids: CATSRDHQVGYTF.

The V gene is TRBV30, the J gene TRBJ1-6, with TRBD1 as a possible D gene (6 bases). The germline gives CDR1 GTSNPN, CDR2 SVGIG (reference sequence). CDR3 length: 14 residues. V dropped 4 bases and J dropped 9 bases, with 16 bases sitting between them. CDR3 sequence: CAWNQGTASSPLHF. The CDR3 nucleotides are TGTGCCTGGAATCAGGGGACCGCTAGTTCACCCCTCCACTTT.

The V call is TRBV13, the J call TRBJ2-3; 7 nucleotides line up with TRBD2. After removal of 4 bases from V and 7 bases from J, the junction contained 14 bases not matched to a gene. The V gene's germline CDR1 is PRHDT and CDR2 FYEKMQ (reference sequence). The CDR3 runs to 16 residues. The CDR3: CASSSRSSGVYHTQYF. CDR3 sequence (DNA): TGTGCCAGCAGCTCCAGATCCAGCGGGGTTTATCATACGCAGTATTTT.

This clone was detected only once. V gene TRBV25-1 combines with J gene TRBJ1-1; D is undetermined. V lost 1 base and J lost 1, with 7 bases in between. Germline loops: CDR1 MGHDK, CDR2 SYGVNS. This CDR3 contains 14 residues. The CDR3: CASSEFWENTEAFF. For the CDR3, the DNA is TGTGCCAGCAGTGAATTCTGGGAGAACACTGAAGCTTTCTTT.

The chain couples TRBV10-1 to TRBJ2-6; D not certain. The CDR3 spans 17 residues. Germline assignment: CDR1 WNHNN and CDR2 SYGVQD (reference sequence). The V end lost 5 bases, the J end lost 6 bases, and 20 bases lay between the germline ends. Written as DNA, the CDR3 is TGCGCCAGCAGTCCAAAGTCCGCACAAAGTCTGGCCAACGTCCTGACTTTC. It yields the protein CASSPKSAQSLANVLTF.

The CDR3 loop reads CASSDRTGTYEQYF. CDR3 bases: TGTGCCAGCAGTGACCGGACAGGTACCTACGAGCAGTACTTC. V and J are TRBV6-1 and TRBJ2-7; TRBD1 matches at 7 bases. This CDR3 has 14 amino acids. CDR1 is MNHNS and CDR2 is SASEGT in the germline V gene. V gave up 3 bases and J gave up 2 bases; unmatched junction bases: 4.

This chain links TRBV6-4 with TRBJ2-3, with 12 bases lining up with TRBD2. Germline CDR1 and CDR2: MRHNA and SNTAGT. V was clipped by 3 bases and J by 4 bases; unmatched bases: 2. This CDR3 comprises 15 residues. The DNA for the CDR3 is TGTGCCAGCAGTGAACTAGCGGGGGGTGCAGATACGCAGTATTTT. It translates to CASSELAGGADTQYF.

The chain carries TRBV4-3 and TRBJ2-3, with 11 bases lining up with TRBD1. The CDR3 length is 18 residues. Germline V gene data show CDR1 as LGHNA and CDR2 as YSLEER. The junction had 11 bases not matched to a gene; V was cut back by 0 bases and J by 6 bases. The chain's CDR3 is CASSQDVRTGQGADTQYF. CDR3 sequence (DNA): TGCGCCAGCAGCCAAGATGTTAGGACTGGACAGGGGGCCGATACGCAGTATTTT.

This clone was counted once. This sequence joins TRBV12-5 and TRBJ1-1, with a possible D match to TRBD1 (5 bases). The V gene's germline CDR1 is LGHNT and CDR2 FRNRAP. The CDR3 has 14 residues. V was trimmed by 1 base and J by 5 bases, leaving 11 bases between them. CDR3 sequence: CASGLGDGQTEAFF. In DNA, the CDR3 is TGTGCTAGTGGTTTGGGGGACGGTCAGACTGAAGCTTTCTTT.

The chain joins TRBV11-2 to TRBJ1-1, with TRBD1 matching over 9 bases. The V and J ends lost 5 bases and 4 bases, in that order; junction bases with no gene match: 14. Germline V gene lookup returns CDR1 SGHAT and CDR2 FQNNGV. The CDR3 loop spans 17 amino acids. CDR3 in amino acids: CASSRGQGFGLVTEAFF. In DNA form, the CDR3 reads TGTGCCAGCAGCCGCGGACAGGGGTTCGGGTTAGTCACTGAAGCTTTCTTT.

V usage is TRBV5-6 and J usage is TRBJ1-6; TRBD1 is a possible D gene (6 bases). Trimming removed 0 bases at V and 7 bases at J, with 8 bases between. CDR1 is SGHDT and CDR2 is YYEEEE in the germline V gene. The length of the CDR3 is 14 residues. The CDR3 DNA is TGTGCCAGCAGCTTGGAACAGGGAAATTCACCCCTCCACTTT. It yields the protein CASSLEQGNSPLHF.

The chain has TRBV6-5 and TRBJ1-4, with D unresolved. The V end was cut by 4 bases, the J end by 6 bases, with 15 bases between. The CDR3 covers 15 residues. Germline V gene lookup returns CDR1 MNHEY and CDR2 SVGAGI. CDR3 nucleotide sequence: TGTGCCAGCAGTTTAACCGGGAGCTTTCATGAAAAACTGTTTTTT. Protein product: CASSLTGSFHEKLFF.

In nucleotides, the CDR3 is TGTGCCAGCAGCGTAGGGGGAAGTGGAGGGGAGACCCAGTACTTC. Its protein product is CASSVGGSGGETQYF. The chain carries TRBV9 and TRBJ2-5, with D perhaps matching TRBD2 (6 bases). The V and J ends lost 0 bases and 5 bases respectively, with 14 bases between them. This CDR3 comprises 15 residues. CDR1 SGDLS and CDR2 YYNGEE come from the germline V gene.

This clone was seen a few times. V and J are TRBV7-9 and TRBJ2-1, with TRBD2 matching over 10 bases. Trimming at V came to 5 bases and at J to 8 bases, leaving 15 bases not matched to a gene. Germline assignment: CDR1 SEHNR and CDR2 FQNEAQ (reference sequence). CDR3 length: 17 residues. The CDR3 DNA reads TGTGCCAGCAGCCCTCGTATATTCCTAGCGGGGGTCGATGAGCAGTTCTTC. Its translation: CASSPRIFLAGVDEQFF. Together with reference TRBV7-9 and TRBJ2-1, the CDR3 gives the full variable domain: DTGVSQNPRHKITKRGQNVTFRCDPISEHNRLYWYRQTLGQGPEFLTYFQNEAQLEKSRLLSDRFSAERPKGSFSTLEIQRTEQGDSAMYLCASSPRIFLAGVDEQFFGPGTRLTVL.

This clone was observed a handful of times. The chain combines TRBV19 with TRBJ2-7; 10 nucleotides align to TRBD1. V lost 8 bases to trimming and J lost 6 bases; unmatched junction nucleotides: 7. CDR1 LNHDA and CDR2 SQIVND come from the germline V gene (reference sequence). This CDR3 comprises 13 residues. In nucleotides, the CDR3 is TGTGCCAGTCGGGGGACAGGGGCGGGCGAGCAGTACTTC. Translation: CASRGTGAGEQYF.

The sample holds a few counts of this clone. The chain combines TRBV5-6 with TRBJ1-1; no clear D. Germline V gene lookup returns CDR1 SGHDT and CDR2 YYEEEE. The ends were cut back, 6 bases at V and 6 bases at J, with 15 bases in the middle. The CDR3 runs 13 residues. CDR3 in DNA: TGTGCCAGCACCGTAGGATCCGGGGCTGAAGCTTTCTTT. This encodes CASTVGSGAEAFF.